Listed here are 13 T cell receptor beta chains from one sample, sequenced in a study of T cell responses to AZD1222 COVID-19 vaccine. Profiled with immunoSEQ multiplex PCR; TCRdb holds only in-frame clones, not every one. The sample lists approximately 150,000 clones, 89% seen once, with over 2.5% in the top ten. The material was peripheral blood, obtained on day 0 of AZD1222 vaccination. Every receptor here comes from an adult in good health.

CDR3 region: CASRDRGLSTEAFF. CDR3 coding DNA: TGTGCCAGCAGAGACAGGGGGCTGAGCACTGAAGCTTTCTTT. The rearrangement links TRBV2 to TRBJ1-1, with TRBD1 matching over 10 bases. V lost 6 bases, J lost 4 bases, and 5 bases stayed unmatched. Germline V gives CDR1 SNHLY, CDR2 FYNNEI. This CDR3 comprises 14 residues.

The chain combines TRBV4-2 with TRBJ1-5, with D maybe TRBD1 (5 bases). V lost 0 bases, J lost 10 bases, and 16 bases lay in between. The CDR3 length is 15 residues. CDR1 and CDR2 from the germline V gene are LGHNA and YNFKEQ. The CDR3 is CASSQDTLSGVPQHF. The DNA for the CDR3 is TGTGCCAGCAGCCAAGATACCCTTTCGGGGGTCCCCCAGCATTTT.

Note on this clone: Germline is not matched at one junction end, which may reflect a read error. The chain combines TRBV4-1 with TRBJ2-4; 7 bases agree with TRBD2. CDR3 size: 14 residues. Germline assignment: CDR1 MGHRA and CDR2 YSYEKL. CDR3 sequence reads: CASSQDYSKTRGDF. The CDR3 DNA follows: TGCGCCAGCAGCCAAGATTATTCTAAGACCCGGGGGGATTTC.

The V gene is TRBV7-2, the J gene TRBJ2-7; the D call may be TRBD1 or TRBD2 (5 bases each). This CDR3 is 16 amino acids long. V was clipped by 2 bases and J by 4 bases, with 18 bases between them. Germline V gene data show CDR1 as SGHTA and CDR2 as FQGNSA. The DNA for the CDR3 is TGTGCCAGCAGCTTATACCAGGGACGTGGTGCGTACGAGCAGTACTTC. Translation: CASSLYQGRGAYEQYF.

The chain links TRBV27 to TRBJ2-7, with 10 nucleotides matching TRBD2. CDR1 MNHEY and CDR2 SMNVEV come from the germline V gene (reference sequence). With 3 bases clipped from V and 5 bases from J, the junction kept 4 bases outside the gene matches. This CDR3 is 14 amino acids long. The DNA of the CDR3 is TGTGCCAGCAGTTTCCTAGCGGGAGCCGACGAGCAGTACTTC. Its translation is CASSFLAGADEQYF.

In DNA, the CDR3 is TGTGCCAGCAGCCGGGACAGATACTACGAGCAGTACTTC. Its translation: CASSRDRYYEQYF. This sequence joins TRBV5-6 and TRBJ2-7, with 7 bases matching TRBD1. V was clipped by 4 bases and J by 3 bases; unmatched bases: 4. The CDR3 length is 13 residues. CDR1 SGHDT and CDR2 YYEEEE come from the germline V gene.

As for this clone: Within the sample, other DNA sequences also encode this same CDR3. CDR3 protein: CASSFAGNTEAFF. The CDR3 nucleotides read TGTGCCAGCAGTTTTGCGGGGAACACTGAAGCTTTCTTT. The chain links TRBV27 to TRBJ1-1; D is unresolved. With 3 bases removed from V and 1 base from J, the gap between germline ends came to 6 bases. Germline values: CDR1 MNHEY, CDR2 SMNVEV (reference sequence). This CDR3 spans 13 amino acids.

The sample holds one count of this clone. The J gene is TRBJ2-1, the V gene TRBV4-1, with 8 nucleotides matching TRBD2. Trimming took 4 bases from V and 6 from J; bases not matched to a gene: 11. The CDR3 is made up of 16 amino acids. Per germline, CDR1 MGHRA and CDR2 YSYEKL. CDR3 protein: CASSPQTGGPRNEQFF. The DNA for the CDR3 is TGCGCCAGCAGCCCCCAAACGGGAGGGCCCCGCAATGAGCAGTTCTTC.

The CDR3 sequence: CASSARQGRTGYGYTF. The CDR3 coding sequence is TGTGCCAGCAGCGCCCGACAGGGGCGAACCGGCTATGGCTACACCTTC. The chain links TRBV5-4 to TRBJ1-2, with 8 bases identical to TRBD1. The CDR3 spans 16 residues. The germline CDR1 and CDR2 sequences are SGHNT and YYREEE (reference sequence). The V and J ends lost 4 bases and 4 bases, in that order; junction bases with no gene match: 12.

CDR3 residues: CATSRRQFPENIQYF. The CDR3 bases are TGTGCCACCAGCAGAAGACAGTTCCCGGAAAACATTCAGTACTTC. J is TRBJ2-4 and V is TRBV15; D perhaps matches TRBD1 (5 bases). V lost 2 bases and J lost 5, with 13 bases in between. Germline V gives CDR1 LNHNV, CDR2 YYDKDF (reference sequence). The CDR3 has 15 residues.

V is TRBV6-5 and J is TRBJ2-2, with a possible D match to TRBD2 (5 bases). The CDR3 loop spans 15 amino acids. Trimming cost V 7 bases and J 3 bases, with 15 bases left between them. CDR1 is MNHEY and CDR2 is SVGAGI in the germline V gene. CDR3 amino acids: CASIPRGRDTGELFF. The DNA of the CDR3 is TGTGCCAGCATCCCCAGAGGGAGAGACACCGGGGAGCTGTTTTTT.

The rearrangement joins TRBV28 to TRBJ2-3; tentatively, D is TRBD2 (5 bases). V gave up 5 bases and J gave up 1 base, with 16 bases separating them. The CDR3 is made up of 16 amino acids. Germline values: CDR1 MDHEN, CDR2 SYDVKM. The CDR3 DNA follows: TGTGCCAGCAGTACCGCCGGGCGGACTGGCACAGATACGCAGTATTTT. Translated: CASSTAGRTGTDTQYF.

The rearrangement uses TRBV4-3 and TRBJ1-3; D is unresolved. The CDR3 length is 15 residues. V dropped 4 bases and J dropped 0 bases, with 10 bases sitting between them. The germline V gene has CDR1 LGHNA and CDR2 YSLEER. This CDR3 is CASSPGPISGNTIYF. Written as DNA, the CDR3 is TGCGCCAGCAGCCCAGGACCGATCTCTGGAAACACCATATATTTT.